The present TCR beta chain was sequenced within a study of T cell responses to AZD1222 COVID-19 vaccine. Findings and caveats of the study: CD4 TCRs associated with vaccination spanned spike, dominating at 160-218 and 743-854. Clonal diversity may have been underestimated in mostly white British donors.

Remarks on this clone: The antigen remains undetermined.

Sequencing was performed with immunoSEQ multiplex PCR; in TCRdb, only in-frame clones are kept and a portion is missing. The data contain approximately 90,000 clones, 85% to 90% of them singletons. Germline CDR1 is MGHRA and CDR2 is YSYEKL. The length of the CDR3 is 16 residues. Trimming left V 5 bases short and J 2 bases short, with 17 bases between. This TCR derives from an adult in good health. The chain carries TRBV4-1 and TRBJ2-3, with D possibly matching TRBD2 (6 bases). Sequenced material: peripheral blood, taken on day 0 of AZD1222 vaccination. This chain's CDR3 is CASSSPPGLLTDTQYF. In nucleotides, the CDR3 is TGCGCCAGCAGCTCGCCACCGGGACTCCTCACAGATACGCAGTATTTT.